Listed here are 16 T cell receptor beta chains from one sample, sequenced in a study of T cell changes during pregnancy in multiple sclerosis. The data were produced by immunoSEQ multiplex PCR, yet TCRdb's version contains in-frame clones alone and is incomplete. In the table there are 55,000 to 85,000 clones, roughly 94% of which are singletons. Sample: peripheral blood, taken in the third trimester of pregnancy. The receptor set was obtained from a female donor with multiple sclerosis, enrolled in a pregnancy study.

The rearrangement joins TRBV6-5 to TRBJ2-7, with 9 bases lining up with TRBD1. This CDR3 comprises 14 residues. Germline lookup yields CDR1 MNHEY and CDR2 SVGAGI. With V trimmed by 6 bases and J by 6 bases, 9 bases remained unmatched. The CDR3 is CASSQRDRAGEQYF. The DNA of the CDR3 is TGTGCCAGCAGCCAGCGGGACAGGGCAGGCGAGCAGTACTTC.

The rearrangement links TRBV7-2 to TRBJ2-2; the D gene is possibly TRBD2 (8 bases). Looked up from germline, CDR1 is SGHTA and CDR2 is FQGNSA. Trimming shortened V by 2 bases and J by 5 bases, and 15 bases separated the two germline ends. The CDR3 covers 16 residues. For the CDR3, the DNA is TGTGCCAGCAGCTTAATCGCGGGGGGACAGACCGGGGAGCTGTTTTTT. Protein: CASSLIAGGQTGELFF.

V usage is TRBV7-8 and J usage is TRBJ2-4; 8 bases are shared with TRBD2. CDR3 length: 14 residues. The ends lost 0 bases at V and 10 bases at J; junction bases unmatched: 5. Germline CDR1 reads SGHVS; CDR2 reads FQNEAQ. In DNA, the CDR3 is TGTGCCAGCAGCTTAGCGCGGGGGGTTTGGATTCAGTACTTC. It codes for CASSLARGVWIQYF.

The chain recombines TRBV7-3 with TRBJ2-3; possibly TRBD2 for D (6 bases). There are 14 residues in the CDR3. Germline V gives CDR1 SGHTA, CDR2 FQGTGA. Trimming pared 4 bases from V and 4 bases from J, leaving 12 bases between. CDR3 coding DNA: TGTGCCAGCAGCTCCTACGGAGGGGCAGATACGCAGTATTTT. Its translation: CASSSYGGADTQYF. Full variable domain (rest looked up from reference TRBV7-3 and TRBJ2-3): GAGVSQTPSNKVTEKGKYVELRCDPISGHTALYWYRQSLGQGPEFLIYFQGTGAADDSGLPNDRFFAVRPEGSVSTLKIQRTERGDSAVYLCASSSYGGADTQYFGPGTRLTVL.

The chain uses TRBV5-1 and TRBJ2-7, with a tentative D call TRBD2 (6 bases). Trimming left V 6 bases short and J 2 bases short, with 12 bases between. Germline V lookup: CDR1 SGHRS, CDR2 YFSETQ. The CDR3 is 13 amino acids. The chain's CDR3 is CASTRGGTYEQYF. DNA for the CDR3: TGCGCCAGCACGAGGGGAGGAACCTACGAGCAGTACTTC.

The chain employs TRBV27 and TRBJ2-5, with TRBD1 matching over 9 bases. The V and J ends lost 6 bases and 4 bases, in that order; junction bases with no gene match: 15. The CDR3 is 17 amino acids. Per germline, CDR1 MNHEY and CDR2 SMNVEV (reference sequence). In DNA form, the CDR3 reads TGTGCCAGCAGGATACAGGGGGCGCGGCGGGGTGCAGAGACCCAGTACTTC. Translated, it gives CASRIQGARRGAETQYF.

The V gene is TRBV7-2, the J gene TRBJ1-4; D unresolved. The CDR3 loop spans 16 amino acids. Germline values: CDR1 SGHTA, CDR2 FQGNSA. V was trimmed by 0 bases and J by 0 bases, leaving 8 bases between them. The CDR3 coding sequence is TGTGCCAGCAGCTTAGCCGAGGCAGCAACTAATGAAAAACTGTTTTTT. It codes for CASSLAEAATNEKLFF.

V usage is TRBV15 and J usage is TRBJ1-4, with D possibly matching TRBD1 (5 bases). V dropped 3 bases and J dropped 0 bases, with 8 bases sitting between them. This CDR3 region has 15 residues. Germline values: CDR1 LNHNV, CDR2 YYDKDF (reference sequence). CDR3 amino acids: CATSRDMSTNEKLFF. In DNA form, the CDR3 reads TGTGCCACCAGCAGGGACATGTCAACTAATGAAAAACTGTTTTTT. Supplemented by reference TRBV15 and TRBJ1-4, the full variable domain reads DAMVIQNPRYQVTQFGKPVTLSCSQTLNHNVMYWYQQKSSQAPKLLFHYYDKDFNNEADTPDNFQSRRPNTSFCFLDIRSPGLGDTAMYLCATSRDMSTNEKLFFGSGTQLSVL.

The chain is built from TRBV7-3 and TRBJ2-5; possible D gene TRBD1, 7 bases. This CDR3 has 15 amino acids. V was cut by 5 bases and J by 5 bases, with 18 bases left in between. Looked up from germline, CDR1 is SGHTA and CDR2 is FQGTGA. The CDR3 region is CASSPRRGREETQYF. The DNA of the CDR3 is TGTGCCAGCAGCCCCCGGAGGGGGCGAGAGGAGACCCAGTACTTC.

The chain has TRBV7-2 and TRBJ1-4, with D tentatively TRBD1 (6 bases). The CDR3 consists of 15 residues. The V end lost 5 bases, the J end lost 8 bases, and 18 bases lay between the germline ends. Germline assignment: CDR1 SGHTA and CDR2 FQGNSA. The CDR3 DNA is TGTGCCAGCAGCCACGTTCAACAGGGCCGCGAAAAACTGTTTTTT. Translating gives CASSHVQQGREKLFF.

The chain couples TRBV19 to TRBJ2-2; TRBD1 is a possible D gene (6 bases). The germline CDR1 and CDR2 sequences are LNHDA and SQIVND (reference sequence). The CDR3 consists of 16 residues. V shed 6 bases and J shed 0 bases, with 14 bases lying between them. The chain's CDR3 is CASSARGSSNTGELFF. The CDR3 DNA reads TGTGCCAGTAGCGCCAGGGGCAGCTCGAACACCGGGGAGCTGTTTTTT.

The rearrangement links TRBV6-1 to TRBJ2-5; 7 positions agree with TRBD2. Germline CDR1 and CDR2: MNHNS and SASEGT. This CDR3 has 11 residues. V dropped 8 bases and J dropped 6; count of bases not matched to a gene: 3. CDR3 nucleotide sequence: TGTGCCAGCGGGGGGGGTCAGACCCAGTACTTC. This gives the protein CASGGGQTQYF.

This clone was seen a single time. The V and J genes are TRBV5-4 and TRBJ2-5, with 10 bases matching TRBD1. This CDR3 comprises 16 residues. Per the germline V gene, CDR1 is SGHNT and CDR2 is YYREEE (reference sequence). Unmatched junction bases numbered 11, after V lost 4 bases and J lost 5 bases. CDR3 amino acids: CASSPRQGQGMETQYF. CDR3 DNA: TGTGCCAGCAGCCCACGACAGGGACAGGGGATGGAGACCCAGTACTTC.

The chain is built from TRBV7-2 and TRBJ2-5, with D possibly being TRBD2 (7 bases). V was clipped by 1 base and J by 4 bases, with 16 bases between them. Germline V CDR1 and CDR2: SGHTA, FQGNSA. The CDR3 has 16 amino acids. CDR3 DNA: TGTGCCAGCAGCTTAGTATGGCGGGGGCCGATAGAGACCCAGTACTTC. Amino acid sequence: CASSLVWRGPIETQYF.

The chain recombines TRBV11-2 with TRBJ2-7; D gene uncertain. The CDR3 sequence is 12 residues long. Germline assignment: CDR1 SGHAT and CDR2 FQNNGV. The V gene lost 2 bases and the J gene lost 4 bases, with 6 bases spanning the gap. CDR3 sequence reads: CASSLTRYEQYF. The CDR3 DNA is TGTGCCAGCAGCTTAACGAGATACGAGCAGTACTTC.

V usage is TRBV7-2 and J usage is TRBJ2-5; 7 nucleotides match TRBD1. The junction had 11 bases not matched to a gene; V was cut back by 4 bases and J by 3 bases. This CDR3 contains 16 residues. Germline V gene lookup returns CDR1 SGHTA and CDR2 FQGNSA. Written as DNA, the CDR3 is TGTGCCAGCAGCTCCGGGACAGTGGTCTGGGAAGAGACCCAGTACTTC. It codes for CASSSGTVVWEETQYF.